Presented here are 27 T cell receptor beta chains from one specimen sequenced in a study. TCRdb re-called the 5' RACE reads with MiXCR, one entry per CDR3 protein. The sample consists of 30,000 or so distinct CDR3 sequences, roughly a quarter of them appearing once. The specimen sequenced was memory CD4+ T cells sorted from blood. Regarding subset: memory CD4+ T cells, CD4+CD45RO+CD25-. The source is a female donor with breast cancer.

Concerning this clonotype itself: The germline gene is not matched at one end of the junction; a read error may be the cause. This chain links TRBV9 with TRBJ2-7; 9 nucleotides agree with TRBD1. CDR3 length equals 15 residues. The germline V gene has CDR1 SGDLS and CDR2 YYNGEE. CDR3 sequence reads: CAGSVTGQGNYEQYF. The CDR3 region has the DNA TGTGCCGGCAGCGTAACGGGACAGGGTAACTACGAGCAGTACTTC.

This clonotype was recorded a few times. The gene calls are TRBV10-3 and TRBJ2-3; TRBD2 matches at 10 bases. The CDR3 is 16 residues long. Looked up from germline, CDR1 is ENHRY and CDR2 is SYGVKD. Trimming at V came to 0 bases and at J to 2 bases, leaving 2 bases not matched to a gene. The CDR3 sequence: CAISESLAGHTDTQYF. DNA of the CDR3: TGTGCCATCAGTGAGTCACTAGCGGGGCACACAGATACGCAGTATTTT.

This clonotype was counted many times. The J gene is TRBJ2-3, the V gene TRBV7-8, with D possibly being TRBD2 (6 bases). The CDR3 runs 17 residues. V gave up 8 bases and J gave up 3 bases, with 24 bases separating them. The germline CDR1 and CDR2 sequences are SGHVS and FQNEAQ. The CDR3 reads CASYRKPPRGGTDTQYF. In DNA form, the CDR3 reads TGTGCCAGCTATAGGAAGCCGCCAAGGGGAGGAACAGATACGCAGTATTTT.

The table lists this clonotype with many counts. The chain employs TRBV7-6 and TRBJ2-3; D gene ambiguous. With 5 bases removed from V and 10 bases from J, the gap between germline ends came to 22 bases. The CDR3 is 15 amino acids. Germline V gene data show CDR1 as SGHVS and CDR2 as FNYEAQ. The CDR3 loop reads CASSRRQDVGMAQYF. The DNA of the CDR3 is TGTGCCAGCAGCCGACGGCAGGACGTCGGCATGGCGCAGTATTTT.

The chain combines TRBV28 with TRBJ1-1, with D possibly matching TRBD1 (5 bases). With 2 bases removed from V and 3 bases from J, the gap between germline ends came to 16 bases. The germline gives CDR1 MDHEN, CDR2 SYDVKM. This CDR3 spans 16 amino acids. The CDR3 is CASSLRWGTVDTEAFF. The CDR3 DNA reads TGTGCCAGCAGTTTAAGGTGGGGGACCGTTGACACTGAAGCTTTCTTT.

This clonotype was seen a handful of times. This rearrangement joins TRBV6-6 to TRBJ1-1; no firm D call. V was clipped by 5 bases and J by 7 bases, with 5 bases between them. Germline lookup yields CDR1 MNHNY and CDR2 SVGAGI (reference sequence). The CDR3 covers 10 residues. CDR3 sequence: CASSGVEAFF. The CDR3 DNA reads as TGTGCCAGCAGTGGCGTTGAAGCTTTCTTT.

This chain joins TRBV4-2 and TRBJ2-3; either TRBD1 or TRBD2 may supply D (5 bases each). The length of the CDR3 is 17 residues. In germline, CDR1 is LGHNA, CDR2 YNFKEQ. Between the trimmed V and J ends, which lost 0 bases and 5 bases, there was a span of 18 bases. Here the CDR3 DNA reads TGTGCCAGCAGCCAAGATGGTCGACGGGGCCTGGGAGATACGCAGTATTTT. This sequence encodes CASSQDGRRGLGDTQYF.

The J gene is TRBJ1-1, the V gene TRBV4-1; tentative D call: TRBD1 (6 bases). Germline CDR1 MGHRA, CDR2 YSYEKL. Trimming pared 4 bases from V and 0 bases from J, leaving 18 bases between. The CDR3 covers 17 residues. The CDR3 loop reads CASSLAGGPFMNTEAFF. DNA for the CDR3: TGCGCCAGCAGCCTCGCGGGGGGGCCCTTCATGAACACTGAAGCTTTCTTT.

The V and J genes are TRBV4-1 and TRBJ2-1, with D perhaps matching TRBD2 (6 bases). Per germline, CDR1 MGHRA and CDR2 YSYEKL. The V end lost 3 bases, the J end lost 5 bases, and 11 bases lay between the germline ends. This CDR3 spans 14 amino acids. CDR3: CASSHGLTDNEQFF. The CDR3 region has the DNA TGCGCCAGCAGCCACGGACTAACCGACAATGAGCAGTTCTTC.

This clonotype has more than one count but fewer than ten. V is TRBV6-6 and J is TRBJ2-7, with 9 bases that match TRBD2. Trimming cost V 6 bases and J 5 bases; bases outside gene matches: 8. The CDR3 totals 14 residues. The germline V gene encodes CDR1 MNHNY and CDR2 SVGAGI (reference sequence). The CDR3 region is CASSLAGGPNEQYF. As DNA, the CDR3 is TGTGCCAGCAGCCTTGCGGGGGGGCCCAACGAGCAGTACTTC.

CDR3: CSVGKQGVRGNEQFF. CDR3 coding DNA: TGCAGCGTTGGTAAACAGGGTGTAAGGGGTAATGAGCAGTTCTTC. The chain links TRBV29-1 to TRBJ2-1; D is possibly TRBD1 (6 bases). The CDR3 consists of 15 residues. Germline V gene data show CDR1 as SQVTM and CDR2 as ANQGSEA. V was shortened by 4 bases and J by 7 bases, with 20 bases between the two germline ends.

This clonotype was observed many times. The genes are TRBV7-8 and TRBJ2-5; D remains ambiguous. The CDR3 is 16 amino acids. The V gene's germline CDR1 is SGHVS and CDR2 FQNEAQ. With 5 bases removed from V and 4 bases from J, the gap between germline ends came to 20 bases. The CDR3 protein is CASSRQIGRKRETQYF. The CDR3, as DNA: TGTGCCAGCAGCCGCCAGATAGGACGGAAGAGAGAGACCCAGTACTTC. Full variable domain (rest looked up from reference TRBV7-8 and TRBJ2-5): GAGVSQSPRYKVAKRGQDVALRCDPISGHVSLFWYQQALGQGPEFLTYFQNEAQLDKSGLPSDRFFAERPEGSVSTLKIQRTQQEDSAVYLCASSRQIGRKRETQYFGPGTRLLVL.

This clonotype was detected ten times or more. The V gene is TRBV20-1, the J gene TRBJ1-2; the D gene is possibly TRBD1 (5 bases). Germline assignment: CDR1 DFQATT and CDR2 SNEGSKA (reference sequence). V shed 5 bases and J shed 5 bases, with 18 bases lying between them. The CDR3 is made up of 14 amino acids. The CDR3 bases are TGCAGTGCTCAGGCACAGAGAGGGGCTTATGGCTACACCTTC. Translated: CSAQAQRGAYGYTF.

The genes are TRBV7-8 and TRBJ1-1; 7 positions agree with TRBD1. This CDR3 has 14 amino acids. The V gene end was trimmed by 6 bases and the J gene end by 5 bases; junction bases not matched to a gene: 9. Germline V gene sequence: CDR1 SGHVS, CDR2 FQNEAQ. CDR3 DNA: TGTGCCAGCAGGGAAACAGGGGATAAAACTGAAGCTTTCTTT. Its translation: CASRETGDKTEAFF. Variable domain in full (rest from reference TRBV7-8 and TRBJ1-1): GAGVSQSPRYKVAKRGQDVALRCDPISGHVSLFWYQQALGQGPEFLTYFQNEAQLDKSGLPSDRFFAERPEGSVSTLKIQRTQQEDSAVYLCASRETGDKTEAFFGQGTRLTVV.

This sequence joins TRBV13 and TRBJ2-5; D is tentatively TRBD1 or TRBD2 (5 bases each). V was trimmed by 3 bases and J by 4 bases, leaving 15 bases between them. The CDR3 totals 15 residues. Germline V CDR1 and CDR2: PRHDT, FYEKMQ (reference sequence). CDR3 sequence reads: CASSFGTTTGETQYF. DNA for the CDR3: TGTGCCAGCAGCTTCGGGACCACGACTGGAGAGACCCAGTACTTC.

To note about this clonotype: The junction does not match germline at one end; this may be a read error. The chain combines TRBV7-9 with TRBJ2-1; D remains unclear. Per the germline V gene, CDR1 is SEHNR and CDR2 is FQNEAQ (reference sequence). The CDR3 extends over 14 amino acids. The CDR3 DNA follows: TGTACCAGCAGCCCAACGAGGTCCTACAGTGAGCAGTTCTTC. This encodes CTSSPTRSYSEQFF.

This clonotype came up a few times. This chain uses TRBV9 with TRBJ2-5, with D possibly matching TRBD1 (6 bases). In germline, CDR1 is SGDLS, CDR2 YYNGEE. V was pared by 3 bases and J by 2 bases, with 11 bases between. This CDR3 is 14 amino acids long. The CDR3: CASSGPTGQETQYF. The CDR3 nucleotides are TGTGCCAGCAGCGGCCCGACAGGACAAGAGACCCAGTACTTC.

This clonotype was detected many times. The chain recombines TRBV20-1 with TRBJ2-4; unclear D gene. Germline CDR1 DFQATT, CDR2 SNEGSKA (reference sequence). The CDR3 loop spans 15 amino acids. V gave up 6 bases and J gave up 0 bases, with 15 bases separating them. This chain's CDR3 is CSAPPLSLAKNIQYF. The CDR3 nucleotides are TGCAGTGCGCCCCCTCTTTCATTAGCCAAAAACATTCAGTACTTC.

This clonotype appeared a few times. The chain has TRBV4-1 and TRBJ2-7; D possibly uses TRBD1 or TRBD2 (7 bases each). V lost 0 bases, J lost 5 bases, and 11 bases lay in between. CDR3 length equals 14 residues. Germline lookup yields CDR1 MGHRA and CDR2 YSYEKL. CDR3 nucleotide sequence: TGCGCCAGCAGCCAAGATCAGGGGGGGAACGAGCAGTACTTC. Its translation is CASSQDQGGNEQYF.

The genes are TRBV27 and TRBJ2-2; 8 bases align to TRBD2. The CDR3 extends over 13 amino acids. Germline loops: CDR1 MNHEY, CDR2 SMNVEV (reference sequence). V was clipped by 5 bases and J by 9 bases; unmatched bases: 5. The chain's CDR3 is CASSPSGGRELFF. The CDR3 coding sequence is TGTGCCAGCAGTCCCTCGGGAGGGAGGGAGCTGTTTTTT.

As concerns this clonotype: Possible read error: a much larger clone is one base away. The chain couples TRBV6-1 to TRBJ2-1, with TRBD2 as a possible D gene (6 bases). The ends were cut back, 11 bases at V and 5 bases at J, with 22 bases in the middle. The CDR3 contains 15 residues. CDR1 and CDR2 (germline): MNHNS, SASEGT. The CDR3 loop is CAVGWRVPQDNEQFF. CDR3 nucleotide sequence: TGTGCCGTCGGGTGGAGGGTACCTCAGGACAATGAGCAGTTCTTC.

This clonotype was seen at least ten times. V usage is TRBV6-2 or TRBV6-3 and J usage is TRBJ2-3, with a weak D call TRBD1 (6 bases). This CDR3 is 14 amino acids long. Germline CDR1 MNHEY, CDR2 SVGEGT. The germline V and J ends were trimmed by 7 bases and 0 bases, with 11 bases remaining between them. DNA of the CDR3: TGTGCCAGCATCCCTACAGGGAGCACAGATACGCAGTATTTT. Protein product: CASIPTGSTDTQYF.

The rearrangement uses TRBV4-1 and TRBJ1-6, with D possibly being TRBD1 (6 bases). Trimming took off 0 bases at V and 4 bases at J, with 22 bases between the two ends. CDR3 length: 20 residues. Germline V gene sequence: CDR1 MGHRA, CDR2 YSYEKL. Written as DNA, the CDR3 is TGCGCCAGCAGCCAAGATGGGGATGGGGGGGGCAGGCGATATAATTCACCCCTCCACTTT. It codes for CASSQDGDGGGRRYNSPLHF.

This clonotype has a handful of counts. A read error may produce the germline difference seen at one junction end. V is TRBV6-5 and J is TRBJ1-2; 10 positions match TRBD1. The CDR3 runs 15 residues. Germline assignment: CDR1 MNHEY and CDR2 SVGAGI. The CDR3 protein is CATSDRGRGNYGYTF. The CDR3 coding sequence is TGTGCCACCAGTGACAGGGGGCGTGGTAACTATGGCTACACCTTC.

The CDR3 sequence: CASSPPDANTGELFF. The CDR3 bases are TGTGCCAGCAGCCCCCCGGACGCGAACACCGGGGAGCTGTTTTTT. V gene TRBV7-9 combines with J gene TRBJ2-2; D is unclear. CDR3 length: 15 amino acids. In germline, CDR1 is SEHNR, CDR2 FQNEAQ (reference sequence). Trimming shortened V by 5 bases and J by 0 bases, and 10 bases separated the two germline ends.

This clonotype was detected ten times or more. The chain employs TRBV20-1 and TRBJ2-7; tentative D call: TRBD1 (5 bases). The germline V gene has CDR1 DFQATT and CDR2 SNEGSKA (reference sequence). Trimming shortened V by 5 bases and J by 0 bases, and 14 bases separated the two germline ends. There are 14 residues in the CDR3. The CDR3 nucleotides read TGCAGTGCTCGCCCTGCGGACACCTCCTACGAGCAGTACTTC. This codes for CSARPADTSYEQYF.

To note about this clonotype: A much bigger clone sits one base away, suggesting this may be a read error. This sequence joins TRBV6-5 and TRBJ2-2, with TRBD2 matching 7 bases. The germline V gene has CDR1 MNHEY and CDR2 SVGAGI. This CDR3 comprises 15 residues. The V and J ends lost 5 bases and 3 bases, in that order; junction bases with no gene match: 6. DNA for the CDR3: TGTGCCAGCAGTCGCGGGACTATCTACACCGGGGAGCTGTTTTTT. Amino acid sequence: CASSRGTIYTGELFF.